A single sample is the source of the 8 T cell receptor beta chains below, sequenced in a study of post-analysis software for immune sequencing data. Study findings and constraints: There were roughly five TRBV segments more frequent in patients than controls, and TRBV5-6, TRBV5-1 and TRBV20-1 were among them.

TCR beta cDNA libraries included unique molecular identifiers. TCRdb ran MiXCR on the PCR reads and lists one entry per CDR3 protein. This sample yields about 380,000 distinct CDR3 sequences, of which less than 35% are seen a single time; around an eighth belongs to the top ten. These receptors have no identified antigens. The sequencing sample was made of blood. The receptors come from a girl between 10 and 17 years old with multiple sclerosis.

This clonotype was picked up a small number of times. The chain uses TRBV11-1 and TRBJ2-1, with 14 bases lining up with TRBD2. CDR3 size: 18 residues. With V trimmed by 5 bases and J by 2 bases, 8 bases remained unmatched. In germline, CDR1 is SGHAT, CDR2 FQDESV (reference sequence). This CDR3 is CASSHRTSGGRTYNEQFF. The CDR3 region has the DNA TGTGCCAGCAGCCACAGGACTAGCGGGGGGCGAACCTACAATGAGCAGTTCTTC.

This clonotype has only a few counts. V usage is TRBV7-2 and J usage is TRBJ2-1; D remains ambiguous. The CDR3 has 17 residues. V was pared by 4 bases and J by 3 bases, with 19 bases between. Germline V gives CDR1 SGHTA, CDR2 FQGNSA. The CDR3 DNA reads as TGTGCCAGCAGCTCGGTAGGCCCCGTGGGTTTCTACAATGAGCAGTTCTTC. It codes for CASSSVGPVGFYNEQFF.

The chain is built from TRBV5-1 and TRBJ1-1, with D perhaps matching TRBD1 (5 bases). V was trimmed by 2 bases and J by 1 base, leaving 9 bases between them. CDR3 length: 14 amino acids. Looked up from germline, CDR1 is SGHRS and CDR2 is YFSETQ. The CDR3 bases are TGCGCCAGCAGCTTCGACGGACAGAACACTGAAGCTTTCTTT. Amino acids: CASSFDGQNTEAFF.

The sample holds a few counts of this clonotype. Written as DNA, the CDR3 is TGTGCCAGCGGGACGCAGACCCAGCCCCAGCATTTT. Translating gives CASGTQTQPQHF. V gene TRBV27 combines with J gene TRBJ1-5; D perhaps matches TRBD1 (5 bases). Germline assignment: CDR1 MNHEY and CDR2 SMNVEV (reference sequence). The CDR3 extends over 12 amino acids. Between the trimmed V and J ends, which lost 8 bases and 7 bases, there was a span of 12 bases.

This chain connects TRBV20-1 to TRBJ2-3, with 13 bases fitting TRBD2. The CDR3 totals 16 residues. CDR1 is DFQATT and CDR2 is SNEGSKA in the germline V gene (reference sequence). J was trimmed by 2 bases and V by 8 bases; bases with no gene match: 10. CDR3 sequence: CSTGLAGAVSTDTQYF. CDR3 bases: TGCAGTACCGGACTAGCGGGGGCCGTTTCCACAGATACGCAGTATTTT.

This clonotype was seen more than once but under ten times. The DNA for the CDR3 is TGTGCCAGCAGTTTTGGGCGTCAAGAGACCCAGTACTTC. This translates into CASSFGRQETQYF. This chain uses TRBV28 with TRBJ2-5; D remains unclear. There are 13 residues in the CDR3. The germline V gene has CDR1 MDHEN and CDR2 SYDVKM. Trimming took off 3 bases at V and 2 bases at J, with 7 bases between the two ends.

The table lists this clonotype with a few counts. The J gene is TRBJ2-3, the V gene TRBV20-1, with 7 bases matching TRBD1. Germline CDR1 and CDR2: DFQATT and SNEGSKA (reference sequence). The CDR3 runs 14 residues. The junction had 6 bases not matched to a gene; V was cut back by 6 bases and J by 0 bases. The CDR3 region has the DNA TGCAGTGCCCCAGGGGGTCCAAGCACAGATACGCAGTATTTT. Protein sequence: CSAPGGPSTDTQYF.

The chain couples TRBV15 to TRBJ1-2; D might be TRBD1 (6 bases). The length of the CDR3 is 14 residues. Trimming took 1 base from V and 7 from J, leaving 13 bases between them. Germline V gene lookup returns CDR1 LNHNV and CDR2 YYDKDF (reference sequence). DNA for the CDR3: TGTGCCACCAGCAGAGTGGTACAGGGCGGTGGCTACACCTTC. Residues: CATSRVVQGGGYTF.